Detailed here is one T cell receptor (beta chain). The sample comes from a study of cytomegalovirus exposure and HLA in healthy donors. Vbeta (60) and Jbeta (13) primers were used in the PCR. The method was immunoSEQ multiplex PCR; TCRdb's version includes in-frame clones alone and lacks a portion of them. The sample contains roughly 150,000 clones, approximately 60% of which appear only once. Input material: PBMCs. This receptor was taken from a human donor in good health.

The CDR3 sequence is CASSLNRGSYEQYF. As DNA, the CDR3 is TGTGCCAGCAGCCTGAACAGGGGCTCCTACGAGCAGTACTTC. The V gene is TRBV7-2, the J gene TRBJ2-7; 7 bases align to TRBD1. The CDR3 spans 14 residues. Per germline, CDR1 SGHTA and CDR2 FQGNSA. V shed 5 bases, J shed 0 bases, and the junction held 4 bases outside the gene matches.